Following are 23 T cell receptor beta chains from one sample sequenced in a study of chronic HIV infection and antiretroviral therapy. TCRdb called the 5' RACE reads again in MiXCR, with one record for every CDR3 protein. The table shows over 40,000 distinct CDR3 sequences, with approximately 19% occurring only once. The sequenced sample consisted of peripheral blood. These receptors all come from an adult who had HIV and had not received antiretroviral therapy, or was an uninfected healthy control (not recorded which).

The J gene is TRBJ2-7, the V gene TRBV10-3, with 8 bases identical to TRBD2. The V segment lost 6 bases and the J segment 4 bases; nucleotides outside the gene matches: 5. CDR1 is ENHRY and CDR2 is SYGVKD in the germline V gene. The CDR3 length is 13 residues. This CDR3 is CAISDGLAYEQYF. The CDR3 nucleotides are TGTGCCATCAGCGATGGACTAGCTTACGAGCAGTACTTC.

This clonotype has just a few counts. The J gene is TRBJ1-1, the V gene TRBV7-3, with D maybe TRBD1 (5 bases). The CDR3 extends over 16 amino acids. V was cut by 2 bases and J by 4 bases, with 17 bases left in between. In germline, CDR1 is SGHTA, CDR2 FQGTGA. The CDR3 nucleotides are TGTGCCAGCAGCTTACTGGCCAGGGCAATCGGCACTGAAGCTTTCTTT. Encoded protein: CASSLLARAIGTEAFF.

This clonotype was recorded a few times. V usage is TRBV18 and J usage is TRBJ2-1; D ambiguous. Germline lookup yields CDR1 KGHSH and CDR2 LQKENI. The length of the CDR3 is 10 residues. V was trimmed by 4 bases and J by 10 bases, leaving 5 bases between them. The CDR3 sequence: CASSQGEQFF. The CDR3, as DNA: TGTGCCAGCTCACAAGGGGAGCAGTTCTTC.

This clonotype was detected a few times. This chain joins TRBV28 and TRBJ1-1; D unclear. The V end was cut by 5 bases, the J end by 6 bases, with 13 bases between. Germline values: CDR1 MDHEN, CDR2 SYDVKM. The CDR3 spans 13 residues. The CDR3 sequence: CASSPRLSPEAFF. The CDR3 DNA follows: TGTGCCAGCAGTCCGCGCTTGTCCCCTGAAGCTTTCTTT.

The genes are TRBV5-5 and TRBJ1-5; D might be TRBD1 (5 bases). V was cut by 3 bases and J by 0 bases, with 10 bases left in between. There are 15 residues in the CDR3. CDR1 SGHKS and CDR2 YYEKEE come from the germline V gene (reference sequence). The CDR3 here is CASSSWGFSNQPQHF. CDR3 coding DNA: TGTGCCAGCAGCTCGTGGGGCTTTAGCAATCAGCCCCAGCATTTT.

The chain links TRBV19 to TRBJ2-7, with D possibly being TRBD1 (5 bases). Trimming stripped 7 bases from V and 0 bases from J, with 16 bases between. Germline values: CDR1 LNHDA, CDR2 SQIVND (reference sequence). The CDR3 totals 15 residues. CDR3 in DNA: TGTGCCAGTACCCAGGGTAAGGGTCCCTCCTACGAGCAGTACTTC. Translating gives CASTQGKGPSYEQYF.

V is TRBV9 and J is TRBJ1-2; 11 bases align to TRBD1. CDR3 length: 16 amino acids. V shed 4 bases, J shed 8 bases, and the junction held 13 bases outside the gene matches. Germline V gene data show CDR1 as SGDLS and CDR2 as YYNGEE. The CDR3 DNA sequence: TGTGCCAGCAGCTTCCGACGGACAGGGGGCCTGATCGGCTACACCTTC. This encodes CASSFRRTGGLIGYTF.

This clonotype was seen more than once but under ten times. The chain recombines TRBV11-1 with TRBJ2-7; D is uncertain. CDR1 is SGHAT, CDR2 FQDESV, per germline (reference sequence). V was cut by 0 bases and J by 6 bases, with 12 bases left in between. The CDR3 extends over 14 amino acids. The CDR3 spells CASSLAARSTEQYF. The CDR3 region has the DNA TGTGCCAGCAGCTTAGCAGCTCGCAGCACCGAGCAGTACTTC.

This clonotype was found a few times. The chain employs TRBV7-2 and TRBJ1-6, with D unresolved. Germline assignment: CDR1 SGHTA and CDR2 FQGNSA. There are 15 residues in the CDR3. With 1 base removed from V and 4 bases from J, the gap between germline ends came to 8 bases. DNA for the CDR3: TGTGCCAGCAGCTTAGTCGCCCAGTATAATTCACCCCTCCACTTT. This encodes CASSLVAQYNSPLHF.

The chain joins TRBV6-5 to TRBJ2-5; weak D call: TRBD2 (6 bases). Germline CDR1 MNHEY, CDR2 SVGAGI. CDR3 size: 14 residues. The germline V and J ends were trimmed by 7 bases and 3 bases, with 15 bases remaining between them. CDR3 bases: TGTGCCAGCACCCCCCCGGGACTTGAAGAGACCCAGTACTTC. Amino acid sequence: CASTPPGLEETQYF.

The chain joins TRBV29-1 to TRBJ1-1; the D gene is possibly TRBD1 (5 bases). Germline V gene data show CDR1 as SQVTM and CDR2 as ANQGSEA. V lost 4 bases and J lost 1, with 10 bases in between. The length of the CDR3 is 13 residues. As DNA, the CDR3 is TGCAGCGTTGGGGGCCAGACGAACACTGAAGCTTTCTTT. This gives the protein CSVGGQTNTEAFF.

This clonotype occurred a few times. The chain combines TRBV9 with TRBJ1-2; TRBD1 is a possible D gene (6 bases). Trimming cost V 4 bases and J 4 bases, with 11 bases left between them. Germline V gene data show CDR1 as SGDLS and CDR2 as YYNGEE. The CDR3 is 13 residues long. The CDR3, as DNA: TGTGCCAGCAGCTTACAGGGAGGCTATGGCTACACCTTC. Its protein product is CASSLQGGYGYTF.

This clonotype has just a few counts. The chain links TRBV5-1 to TRBJ2-5, with a possible D match to TRBD2 (6 bases). The germline CDR1 and CDR2 sequences are SGHRS and YFSETQ. The CDR3 runs 13 residues. Trimming stripped 4 bases from V and 2 bases from J, with 9 bases between. The CDR3 sequence: CASSRDSQETQYF. CDR3 DNA: TGCGCCAGCAGCCGGGACTCTCAAGAGACCCAGTACTTC.

The chain couples TRBV5-1 to TRBJ2-2, with 7 bases that match TRBD2. CDR1 is SGHRS and CDR2 is YFSETQ in the germline V gene. V gave up 5 bases and J gave up 0 bases; unmatched junction bases: 4. This CDR3 is 15 amino acids long. CDR3 sequence reads: CASRGDYANTGELFF. The CDR3 DNA reads as TGCGCCAGCAGGGGGGACTATGCGAACACCGGGGAGCTGTTTTTT.

The chain links TRBV25-1 to TRBJ2-7, with 7 bases fitting TRBD1. V shed 2 bases and J 3 bases; nucleotides not matched to a gene: 4. CDR1 and CDR2 from the germline V gene are MGHDK and SYGVNS. CDR3 length: 14 amino acids. CDR3 in amino acids: CASSERGTVYEQYF. In DNA form, the CDR3 reads TGTGCCAGCAGTGAAAGGGGGACAGTCTACGAGCAGTACTTC.

V usage is TRBV24-1 and J usage is TRBJ2-7; TRBD1 matches at 9 bases. The CDR3 spans 15 residues. Germline values: CDR1 KGHDR, CDR2 SFDVKD. V dropped 4 bases and J dropped 8; count of bases not matched to a gene: 11. The CDR3 coding sequence is TGTGCCACCAGTGACCTCGGGACAGGGAGATCGCAGCAGTACTTC. It encodes CATSDLGTGRSQQYF.

This clonotype was seen only a few times. The chain carries TRBV6-2 or TRBV6-3 and TRBJ2-2; tentative D call: TRBD2 (5 bases). Deletions cut 7 bases from V and 4 bases from J, with 10 bases between. The CDR3 loop spans 13 amino acids. Germline-derived CDR1 and CDR2 are MNHEY and SVGEGT. The CDR3 DNA is TGTGCCAGCAAGCCCGCGGGCACCGGGGAGCTGTTTTTT. Translated, it gives CASKPAGTGELFF.

CDR3 in amino acids: CASRRTSNQPQHF. As DNA, the CDR3 is TGTGCCAGTAGAAGAACATCCAATCAGCCCCAGCATTTT. The chain joins TRBV19 to TRBJ1-5, with unresolved D. This CDR3 spans 13 amino acids. The V end lost 6 bases, the J end lost 3 bases, and 9 bases lay between the germline ends. CDR1 and CDR2 (germline): LNHDA, SQIVND (reference sequence).

The V call is TRBV20-1, the J call TRBJ1-5; a possible D gene is TRBD1 (6 bases). Germline V gives CDR1 DFQATT, CDR2 SNEGSKA (reference sequence). The germline V and J ends were trimmed by 3 bases and 4 bases, with 19 bases remaining between them. There are 16 residues in the CDR3. CDR3 nucleotide sequence: TGCAGTGCTAGTAGGGGGATTACAGTAAGAAATCAGCCCCAGCATTTT. Translation: CSASRGITVRNQPQHF.

This clonotype has just a few counts. The chain links TRBV29-1 to TRBJ2-2, with D perhaps matching TRBD2 (5 bases). V dropped 3 bases and J dropped 6 bases, with 14 bases sitting between them. In germline, CDR1 is SQVTM, CDR2 ANQGSEA. The CDR3 runs to 14 residues. The CDR3 here is CSVDPGCMAGELFF. In nucleotides, the CDR3 is TGCAGCGTTGACCCGGGATGTATGGCCGGGGAGCTGTTTTTT.

V gene TRBV18 combines with J gene TRBJ2-1; D unclear. With 1 base removed from V and 8 bases from J, the gap between germline ends came to 3 bases. The CDR3 sequence is 11 residues long. Per the germline V gene, CDR1 is KGHSH and CDR2 is LQKENI. The CDR3 region is CASSPLDEQFF. CDR3 coding DNA: TGTGCCAGCTCACCACTCGATGAGCAGTTCTTC.

The genes are TRBV9 and TRBJ1-1; D possibly corresponds to TRBD1 (5 bases). Trimming removed 0 bases from V and 1 base from J, with 16 bases in between. CDR1 SGDLS and CDR2 YYNGEE come from the germline V gene. There are 17 residues in the CDR3. The chain's CDR3 is CASSVDGGSGGNTEAFF. The CDR3, as DNA: TGTGCCAGCAGCGTAGACGGAGGGTCGGGGGGGAACACTGAAGCTTTCTTT.

The chain joins TRBV11-2 to TRBJ1-2; D not certain. CDR3 size: 16 residues. Germline V lookup: CDR1 SGHAT, CDR2 FQNNGV. Trimming stripped 1 base from V and 4 bases from J, with 16 bases between. Here the CDR3 reads CASSLGLVSGIYGYTF. Written as DNA, the CDR3 is TGTGCCAGCAGCTTAGGTTTGGTTTCGGGGATCTATGGCTACACCTTC. Looking up the rest from reference TRBV11-2 and TRBJ1-2 gives the full variable domain: EAGVAQSPRYKIIEKRQSVAFWCNPISGHATLYWYQQILGQGPKLLIQFQNNGVVDDSQLPKDRFSAERLKGVDSTLKIQPAKLEDSAVYLCASSLGLVSGIYGYTFGSGTRLTVV.